This T cell receptor beta chain was observed in a study of T cell repertoires in cytomegalovirus infection. The sample holds many counts of this clonotype. Its antigen is unknown. TCRdb reanalysed the reads using MiXCR and keeps one entry per CDR3 protein. The sample includes 200,000 to 250,000 distinct CDR3 sequences, 9% to 15% of them seen just once. General study points: Summed frequency of public TCR beta families distinguished CMV carriers with the relevant HLA. The ex vivo response showed dominance by HLA-C-restricted CMV-specific TCR beta clonotypes.

Germline V gene sequence: CDR1 MNHEY, CDR2 SVGEGT. V was clipped by 4 bases and J by 8 bases; unmatched bases: 12. CDR3 length equals 16 residues. The chain is built from TRBV6-2 or TRBV6-3 and TRBJ2-1; 9 positions match TRBD2. The sequencing sample was made of PBMCs. This TCR came from a human donor in good health (CMV status not recorded). Some clones in this sample may be carry-over from other donors' samples. CDR3 in DNA: TGTGCCAGCAGTTCCCTAAAGCGGGAGGTGACCGATGAGCAGTTCTTC. This sequence encodes CASSSLKREVTDEQFF.